The 3 T cell receptor beta chains reported below all come from one sample, sequenced in a study of T cells in women clearing cervical HPV infection. This table comes from immunoSEQ multiplex PCR, and its TCRdb copy is limited to in-frame clones, with some not included. Recorded for this sample: 28,000 or so clones. Sequencing was done on a sample of blood buffy coat. The receptors originated from a woman aged 18-70 years with a cervical HPV16 infection that either progressed to CIN3+ or cleared (not recorded which).

Comments on this clone: The missing CDR3 end, 3 residues past where the read stops, is filled in from the germline J gene. The chain links TRBV2 to TRBJ2-2; 12 positions match TRBD2. Germline V lookup: CDR1 SNHLY, CDR2 FYNNEI. Trimming cost V 4 bases and J 7 bases; bases outside gene matches: 7. CDR3 length: 16 residues. CDR3 residues: CASSATSGRYGGELFF. The DNA read from the CDR3 is TGTGCCAGCAGTGCAACTAGCGGGAGGTATGGCGGGGAG.

To note about this clone: The sequence runs out 3 residues before the end of the CDR3; the remainder is reconstructed from the germline J gene. V is TRBV5-1 and J is TRBJ1-2; TRBD1 aligns across 7 bases. The CDR3 has 16 amino acids. V dropped 4 bases and J dropped 6; count of bases not matched to a gene: 15. Germline loops: CDR1 SGHRS, CDR2 YFSETQ. The part of the CDR3 DNA that was read is TGCGCCAGCAGCCTCGACGGGGGCAGGGGGATAAATGGC. Translating gives CASSLDGGRGING. The full CDR3 reads CASSLDGGRGINGYTF. Supplemented by reference TRBV5-1 and TRBJ1-2, the full variable domain reads KAGVTQTPRYLIKTRGQQVTLSCSPISGHRSVSWYQQTPGQGLQFLFEYFSETQRNKGNFPGRFSGRQFSNSRSEMNVSTLELGDSALYLCASSLDGGRGINGYTFGSGTRLTVV.

As concerns this clone: With the read ending 3 residues before the CDR3 end, the germline J gene is used to fill in that end. V gene TRBV10-1 combines with J gene TRBJ2-1, with D possibly called TRBD1 or TRBD2 (5 bases each). The germline V and J ends were trimmed by 0 bases and 0 bases, with 9 bases remaining between them. The CDR3 covers 16 residues. Germline CDR1 and CDR2: WNHNN and SYGVQD (reference sequence). CDR3 DNA (partial): TGCGCCAGCAGTGAGTCGAAGGGGAGCTCCTACAATGAG. Translating gives CASSESKGSSYNE. The complete CDR3 sequence is CASSESKGSSYNEQFF.